These 32 T cell receptor beta chains were sequenced from one sample in a study of shared clonotypes between healthy human individuals. The data were produced by immunoSEQ multiplex PCR, yet TCRdb's version contains in-frame clones alone and is incomplete. Among about 600,000 clones listed, around 81% were seen once. The sequenced material came from PBMCs. These receptors came from a woman in her thirties or forties in good health. Some clones in this sample may be carry-over from other donors' samples.

A remark on this clone: Other DNA sequences from this sample encode an identical CDR3 as well. This sequence joins TRBV11-3 and TRBJ2-5; no clear D gene. Trimming cost V 4 bases and J 4 bases, with 4 bases left between them. CDR3 length equals 11 residues. Germline loops: CDR1 SGHNT, CDR2 YENEEA. CDR3: CASSSGETQYF. In DNA, the CDR3 is TGTGCCAGCAGCTCCGGAGAGACCCAGTACTTC.

J is TRBJ1-6 and V is TRBV10-1, with 8 bases aligning to TRBD1. CDR3 length: 15 residues. From germline, CDR1 is WNHNN and CDR2 SYGVQD (reference sequence). After removal of 0 bases from V and 8 bases from J, the junction contained 3 bases not matched to a gene. DNA for the CDR3: TGCGCCAGCAGTGAGTCGATACAGGGGGATTCACCCCTCCACTTT. This gives the protein CASSESIQGDSPLHF.

Worth noting for this clone: The missing conserved phenylalanine or tryptophan at the end of this CDR3 makes a read error likely. It is unclear where the CDR3 begins or ends on the DNA, so no DNA is shown, and the CDR3 is as TCRdb lists it. The genes are TRBV2 and TRBJ1-2; the listed D gene, TRBD1, was not tested against the DNA. The length of the CDR3 is 13 amino acids, counting both ends. CDR1 and CDR2 from the germline V gene are SNHLY and FYNNEI. The CDR3 reads CASSPRTGLGLRI.

V gene TRBV29-1 combines with J gene TRBJ2-2; D might be TRBD2 (5 bases). Trimming removed 4 bases from V and 0 bases from J, with 9 bases in between. The CDR3 runs 14 residues. CDR1 and CDR2 (germline): SQVTM, ANQGSEA. Written as DNA, the CDR3 is TGCAGCGTTGGGGGAGCTTCGAACACCGGGGAGCTGTTTTTT. Amino acids: CSVGGASNTGELFF.

This chain joins TRBV6-6 and TRBJ2-2, with D tentatively TRBD1 or TRBD2 (6 bases each). Trimming removed 4 bases at V and 5 bases at J, with 11 bases between. CDR3 length: 14 amino acids. Germline V CDR1 and CDR2: MNHNY, SVGAGI (reference sequence). The CDR3 region has the DNA TGTGCCAGCAGTTCGGGGGCGGGTACCGGGGAGCTGTTTTTT. Amino acids: CASSSGAGTGELFF.

The gene calls are TRBV4-1 and TRBJ2-1; TRBD2 matches 8 bases. The CDR3 loop spans 16 amino acids. Germline V lookup: CDR1 MGHRA, CDR2 YSYEKL. The V segment lost 1 base and the J segment 6 bases; nucleotides outside the gene matches: 8. The CDR3 sequence: CASSQGERETGNEQFF. CDR3 in DNA: TGCGCCAGCAGCCAAGGGGAGCGGGAGACCGGCAATGAGCAGTTCTTC.

The V call is TRBV6-5, the J call TRBJ2-7; TRBD2 matches 12 bases. The J segment lost 7 bases and the V segment lost 3 bases, leaving 10 bases of the junction unmatched. This CDR3 has 16 amino acids. The germline CDR1 and CDR2 sequences are MNHEY and SVGAGI. CDR3 loop: CASSYSVGLAGREQYF. In nucleotides, the CDR3 is TGTGCCAGCAGTTATTCCGTGGGACTAGCGGGTCGGGAGCAGTACTTC.

CDR3 amino acids: CAISESGTSGYEQYF. The CDR3, as DNA: TGTGCCATCAGTGAGTCGGGGACTAGCGGCTACGAGCAGTACTTC. The chain joins TRBV10-3 to TRBJ2-7; 11 bases line up with TRBD2. V shed 0 bases and J 3 bases; nucleotides not matched to a gene: 1. This CDR3 is 15 amino acids long. CDR1 is ENHRY, CDR2 SYGVKD, per germline.

Ten or more counts support this clone. This chain connects TRBV6-5 to TRBJ2-7; 8 nucleotides line up with TRBD2. The CDR3 extends over 15 amino acids. From germline, CDR1 is MNHEY and CDR2 SVGAGI. The trim removed 0 bases at V and 5 bases at J, leaving 6 bases unmatched. In DNA form, the CDR3 reads TGTGCCAGCAGTTACTCTGCGGGAGGTTCGGACGAGCAGTACTTC. Protein product: CASSYSAGGSDEQYF.

The V and J genes are TRBV30 and TRBJ2-3; D may correspond to TRBD1 or TRBD2 (5 bases each). V was cut by 0 bases and J by 2 bases, with 12 bases left in between. Germline loops: CDR1 GTSNPN, CDR2 SVGIG (reference sequence). The CDR3 is made up of 15 amino acids. Here the CDR3 reads CAWSVRAGTTDTQYF. CDR3 nucleotide sequence: TGTGCCTGGAGTGTTAGGGCCGGGACCACAGATACGCAGTATTTT.

The genes are TRBV7-2 and TRBJ2-3; the match to TRBD2 covers 13 bases. Germline CDR1 reads SGHTA; CDR2 reads FQGNSA. The CDR3 is 15 amino acids. V dropped 6 bases and J dropped 5; count of bases not matched to a gene: 5. The CDR3 DNA follows: TGTGCCAGCAGTATACTAGCGGGAGGGGGAGATACGCAGTATTTT. It yields the protein CASSILAGGGDTQYF. The complete variable domain, with remaining parts taken from reference TRBV7-2 and TRBJ2-3, reads GAGVSQSPSNKVTEKGKDVELRCDPISGHTALYWYRQSLGQGLEFLIYFQGNSAPDKSGLPSDRFSAERTGGSVSTLTIQRTQQEDSAVYLCASSILAGGGDTQYFGPGTRLTVL.

V and J are TRBV28 and TRBJ1-1, with D perhaps TRBD1 (5 bases). CDR3 length equals 13 residues. V lost 2 bases, J lost 3 bases, and 7 bases lay in between. Germline assignment: CDR1 MDHEN and CDR2 SYDVKM. The CDR3 is CASSLGHDTEAFF. The CDR3 DNA is TGTGCCAGCAGTTTAGGACACGACACTGAAGCTTTCTTT.

In regard to this clone: Just one base apart from a much larger clone, this may be a read error. V and J are TRBV2 and TRBJ1-5; D remains unclear. V lost 7 bases to trimming and J lost 0 bases, with 7 bases between them. Germline V gene lookup returns CDR1 SNHLY and CDR2 FYNNEI. The CDR3 totals 13 residues. CDR3 nucleotides: TGTGCCAGCAACGGAAATAGCAATCAGCCCCAGCATTTT. Residues: CASNGNSNQPQHF.

The rearrangement joins TRBV11-2 to TRBJ2-3; D not certain. Trimming removed 5 bases from V and 6 bases from J, with 6 bases in between. Germline assignment: CDR1 SGHAT and CDR2 FQNNGV. The CDR3 is made up of 11 amino acids. Here the CDR3 reads CASSPRDTQYF. CDR3 bases: TGTGCCAGCAGCCCCAGGGATACGCAGTATTTT.

The chain has TRBV19 and TRBJ2-2, with 7 bases that match TRBD1. Germline CDR1 is LNHDA and CDR2 is SQIVND (reference sequence). This CDR3 contains 14 residues. The V and J ends lost 6 bases and 7 bases, in that order; junction bases with no gene match: 8. In nucleotides, the CDR3 is TGTGCCAGTAGGAAGCAAACAGGGGTCGGGGAGCTGTTTTTT. Its translation: CASRKQTGVGELFF.

For the CDR3, the DNA is TGTGCCAGCAGTTACCCTCAGGGGGGGGCTGAAGCTTTCTTT. Protein product: CASSYPQGGAEAFF. This chain links TRBV6-6 with TRBJ1-1; TRBD1 matches at 7 bases. CDR3 length: 14 amino acids. V trimming: 2 bases; J trimming: 6 bases; junction bases outside the gene matches: 6. In germline, CDR1 is MNHNY, CDR2 SVGAGI (reference sequence).

This clone was seen only once. One base separates it from a far larger clone, so it is likely a read error. The chain recombines TRBV6-4 with TRBJ2-7, with TRBD2 identical over 8 bases. The germline V gene has CDR1 MRHNA and CDR2 SNTAGT. The length of the CDR3 is 15 residues. Trimming removed 4 bases from V and 5 bases from J; junction bases left unmatched: 10. The CDR3 DNA follows: TGTGCCAGCAGTGCGGTATCAGCGGGAGTTGACGAGCAGTACTTC. Protein product: CASSAVSAGVDEQYF.

The genes are TRBV5-6 and TRBJ2-1; 8 nucleotides agree with TRBD2. Trimming cost V 0 bases and J 15 bases; bases outside gene matches: 5. The CDR3 runs to 12 residues. Germline V gene lookup returns CDR1 SGHDT and CDR2 YYEEEE. The CDR3 protein is CASSLEGLELFF. CDR3 coding DNA: TGTGCCAGCAGCTTGGAGGGACTAGAGTTGTTCTTC.

A few counts support this clone. The genes are TRBV20-1 and TRBJ1-1, with no clear D. This CDR3 is 11 amino acids long. Germline V gene lookup returns CDR1 DFQATT and CDR2 SNEGSKA (reference sequence). Trimming removed 0 bases at V and 10 bases at J, with 9 bases between. CDR3 sequence: CSARDFGVAFF. CDR3 DNA sequence: TGCAGTGCTAGAGATTTCGGGGTAGCTTTCTTT.

This clone was counted only a few times. The chain employs TRBV6-4 and TRBJ1-3; a possible D gene is TRBD1 (6 bases). This CDR3 comprises 15 residues. V lost 4 bases to trimming and J lost 4 bases, with 14 bases between them. CDR1 is MRHNA, CDR2 SNTAGT, per germline. DNA of the CDR3: TGTGCCAGCAGTGGCAGGGGTTGGGGAGGAAACACCATATATTTT. Amino acid sequence: CASSGRGWGGNTIYF.

The rearrangement joins TRBV7-9 to TRBJ2-7; a weak D match, TRBD1 (7 bases). CDR3 length: 14 amino acids. V shed 5 bases and J shed 0 bases, with 11 bases lying between them. Germline CDR1 SEHNR, CDR2 FQNEAQ (reference sequence). This CDR3 is CASSPGDSSYEQYF. Here the CDR3 DNA reads TGTGCCAGCAGCCCGGGGGACAGCTCCTACGAGCAGTACTTC.

The rearrangement links TRBV2 to TRBJ2-1; 7 bases line up with TRBD1. V dropped 8 bases and J dropped 8; count of bases not matched to a gene: 12. This CDR3 has 14 residues. The germline V gene encodes CDR1 SNHLY and CDR2 FYNNEI. The CDR3 DNA reads TGTGCCAGCGTCCGGGACAGCAGCGCCCATGAGCAGTTCTTC. Translating it yields CASVRDSSAHEQFF.

The V and J genes are TRBV28 and TRBJ1-1; possible D gene TRBD1, 6 bases. The germline V and J ends were trimmed by 4 bases and 1 base, with 13 bases remaining between them. Germline CDR1 reads MDHEN; CDR2 reads SYDVKM. This CDR3 is built from 15 residues. The CDR3 region is CASSYLRTANTEAFF. In DNA form, the CDR3 reads TGTGCCAGCAGTTACCTTCGGACAGCGAACACTGAAGCTTTCTTT.

V gene TRBV4-3 combines with J gene TRBJ2-1; no clear D. In germline, CDR1 is LGHNA, CDR2 YSLEER. The CDR3 is 12 residues long. Trimming removed 0 bases at V and 9 bases at J, with 6 bases between. The CDR3 sequence is CASSQDWGEQFF. In DNA, the CDR3 is TGCGCCAGCAGCCAAGATTGGGGTGAGCAGTTCTTC.

The chain uses TRBV5-1 and TRBJ2-5; no definite D call. The V and J ends lost 0 bases and 4 bases respectively, with 7 bases between them. Per the germline V gene, CDR1 is SGHRS and CDR2 is YFSETQ. The CDR3 extends over 13 amino acids. The CDR3 bases are TGCGCCAGCAGCTTGGGGGAAACAGAGACCCAGTACTTC. This encodes CASSLGETETQYF.

In this sample, this clone turned up once. V and J are TRBV18 and TRBJ1-1, with D unresolved. CDR3 size: 15 residues. Germline V gene data show CDR1 as KGHSH and CDR2 as LQKENI. Trimming stripped 0 bases from V and 1 base from J, with 9 bases between. CDR3 sequence: CASSPPRASNTEAFF. The CDR3 DNA reads as TGTGCCAGCTCACCACCGCGGGCTTCGAACACTGAAGCTTTCTTT.

The genes are TRBV15 and TRBJ1-2; D unresolved. This CDR3 contains 14 residues. The ends were cut back, 1 base at V and 8 bases at J, with 14 bases in the middle. Germline V gene data show CDR1 as LNHNV and CDR2 as YYDKDF (reference sequence). DNA for the CDR3: TGTGCCACCAGCAGAGGGGCAGCGGCCCCGGGCTACACCTTC. Amino acid sequence: CATSRGAAAPGYTF.

A note on this clone: A much larger clone lies a single base off, so this may be a read error. This chain connects TRBV28 to TRBJ2-1; no clear D. Trimming removed 4 bases from V and 3 bases from J, with 13 bases in between. The CDR3 extends over 15 amino acids. Germline lookup yields CDR1 MDHEN and CDR2 SYDVKM. CDR3 sequence: CASSCSRTHYNEQFF. The CDR3 DNA follows: TGTGCCAGCAGTTGCTCGAGAACCCACTACAATGAGCAGTTCTTC.

In DNA form, the CDR3 reads TGTGCCAGTAGTAAGGAACTAGTTCGTGAGCAGTTCTTC. It codes for CASSKELVREQFF. The chain is built from TRBV19 and TRBJ2-1, with D perhaps TRBD2 (5 bases). This CDR3 has 13 residues. Per germline, CDR1 LNHDA and CDR2 SQIVND (reference sequence). Between the trimmed V and J ends, which lost 4 bases and 9 bases, there was a span of 13 bases.

V usage is TRBV6-5 and J usage is TRBJ2-5; tentatively, D is TRBD1 or TRBD2 (5 bases each). Germline assignment: CDR1 MNHEY and CDR2 SVGAGI. CDR3 length equals 16 residues. The V end was cut by 0 bases, the J end by 2 bases, with 13 bases between. The chain's CDR3 is CASSYSGPPEQETQYF. The CDR3 nucleotides read TGTGCCAGCAGTTACTCGGGACCCCCCGAACAAGAGACCCAGTACTTC.

Comment on this clone: The sample has other DNA sequences that encode this CDR3 too. This rearrangement joins TRBV29-1 to TRBJ1-3; unclear D gene. Trimming took 3 bases from V and 4 from J, leaving 10 bases between them. There are 13 residues in the CDR3. Germline-derived CDR1 and CDR2 are SQVTM and ANQGSEA. The CDR3 DNA sequence: TGCAGCGTTGACGAGGGAACAGGAAACACCATATATTTT. Translated, it gives CSVDEGTGNTIYF.

The chain employs TRBV29-1 and TRBJ1-2; D is perhaps TRBD1 (5 bases). The germline CDR1 and CDR2 sequences are SQVTM and ANQGSEA. Trimming removed 3 bases at V and 4 bases at J, with 12 bases between. The CDR3 runs to 13 residues. This chain's CDR3 is CSVEEGDGYGYTF. The CDR3 DNA follows: TGCAGCGTTGAGGAAGGGGACGGCTATGGCTACACCTTC. The full variable domain, its missing parts supplied by reference TRBV29-1 and TRBJ1-2, is SAVISQKPSRDICQRGTSLTIQCQVDSQVTMMFWYRQQPGQSLTLIATANQGSEATYESGFVIDKFPISRPNLTFSTLTVSNMSPEDSSIYLCSVEEGDGYGYTFGSGTRLTVV.